This TCR beta chain was sequenced during a study of cytomegalovirus exposure and HLA in healthy donors. Study context: Assignment to the Caucasian-associated ancestry cluster applied to approximately 80% of the roughly 400 genotyped donors.

Study-wide findings and caveats: The study listed approximately 160 cytomegalovirus-associated TCR beta chains.

This CDR3 has 17 residues. V gave up 5 bases and J gave up 2 bases; unmatched junction bases: 14. Germline CDR1 reads MDHEN; CDR2 reads SYDVKM. A multiplex PCR was run with 60 Vbeta primers and 13 Jbeta primers. The protocol was immunoSEQ multiplex PCR, while the TCRdb copy is restricted to in-frame clones and leaves out a portion. Here the sample spans approximately 190,000 clones, 75% to 85% being singletons. This clone was seen only once. Its antigen is not known. Sequencing was carried out using PBMCs. This TCR was sampled from a woman aged 18-35 years in good health and CMV-seronegative. The V gene is TRBV28, the J gene TRBJ1-1; 7 bases match TRBD1. The CDR3 coding sequence is TGTGCCAGCAGTCATTCGCCGGGACAGTCAATAAACACTGAAGCTTTCTTT. Protein sequence: CASSHSPGQSINTEAFF.